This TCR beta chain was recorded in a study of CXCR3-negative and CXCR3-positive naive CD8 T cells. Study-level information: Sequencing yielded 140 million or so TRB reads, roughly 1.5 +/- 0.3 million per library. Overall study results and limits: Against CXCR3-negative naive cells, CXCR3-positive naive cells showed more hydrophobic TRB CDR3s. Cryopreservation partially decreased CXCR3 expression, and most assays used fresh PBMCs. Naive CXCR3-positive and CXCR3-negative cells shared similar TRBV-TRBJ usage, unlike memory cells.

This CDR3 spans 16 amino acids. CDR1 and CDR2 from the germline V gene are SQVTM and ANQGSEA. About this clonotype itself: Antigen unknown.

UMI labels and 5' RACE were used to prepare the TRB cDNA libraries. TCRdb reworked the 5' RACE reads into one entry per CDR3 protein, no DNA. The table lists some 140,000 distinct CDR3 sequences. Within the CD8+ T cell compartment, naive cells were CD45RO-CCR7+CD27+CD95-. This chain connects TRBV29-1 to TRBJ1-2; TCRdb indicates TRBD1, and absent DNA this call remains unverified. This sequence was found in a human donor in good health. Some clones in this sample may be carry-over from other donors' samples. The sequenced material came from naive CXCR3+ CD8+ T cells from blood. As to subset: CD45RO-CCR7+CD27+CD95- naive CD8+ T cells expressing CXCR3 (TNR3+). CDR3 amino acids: CSVEDSGTGGEDGYTF.